The 13 T cell receptor beta chains listed next were all sequenced from one sample in a study of radiation and T cells in renal cell carcinoma. Noted time point: blood 4 weeks post-SBRT, at nephrectomy. Documented treatment: 15 Gy SBRT to primary tumor, nephrectomy 4 weeks later. The table came from immunoSEQ multiplex PCR; TCRdb's copy has only in-frame clones and leaves some out. In the table there are about 170,000 clones, about 88% of which are singletons. The source material was blood, sampled from a patient whose treatment included radiotherapy and nephrectomy. Receptor source: a woman aged 45-59 years with renal cell carcinoma.

V and J are TRBV5-1 and TRBJ1-2, with D uncertain. Per germline, CDR1 SGHRS and CDR2 YFSETQ. Trimming pared 0 bases from V and 0 bases from J, leaving 12 bases between. There are 16 residues in the CDR3. The CDR3 sequence is CASSLDSQTPNYGYTF. Here the CDR3 DNA reads TGCGCCAGCAGCTTGGATAGTCAGACCCCTAACTATGGCTACACCTTC.

This sequence joins TRBV7-9 and TRBJ2-2; D may be TRBD1 (5 bases). Per germline, CDR1 SEHNR and CDR2 FQNEAQ (reference sequence). V was trimmed by 5 bases and J by 0 bases, leaving 13 bases between them. This CDR3 is 16 amino acids long. The CDR3 DNA is TGTGCCAGCAGCATTGACAGAACCGCGAACACCGGGGAGCTGTTTTTT. This codes for CASSIDRTANTGELFF. The full variable domain, completed using reference TRBV7-9 and TRBJ2-2, is DTGVSQNPRHKITKRGQNVTFRCDPISEHNRLYWYRQTLGQGPEFLTYFQNEAQLEKSRLLSDRFSAERPKGSFSTLEIQRTEQGDSAMYLCASSIDRTANTGELFFGEGSRLTVL.

This sequence joins TRBV5-6 and TRBJ1-6; maybe TRBD1 (6 bases). Germline values: CDR1 SGHDT, CDR2 YYEEEE. With 4 bases removed from V and 7 bases from J, the gap between germline ends came to 15 bases. The CDR3 is 15 amino acids. The CDR3 nucleotides are TGTGCCAGCAGCCCCCTTACAGGGATGAATTCACCCCTCCACTTT. Translating gives CASSPLTGMNSPLHF.

In the case of this clone: Compared with germline, one end of the junction differs, possibly owing to a read error. This chain uses TRBV5-6 with TRBJ1-1, with 8 bases lining up with TRBD1. CDR1 is SGHDT and CDR2 is YYEEEE in the germline V gene. This CDR3 has 15 residues. CDR3 in DNA: TGTGCCGGCAGCTGGGACAGGCAGTATCACACTGAAGCTTTCTTT. This encodes CAGSWDRQYHTEAFF.

The chain has TRBV4-1 and TRBJ2-3; TRBD1 aligns across 7 bases. Looked up from germline, CDR1 is MGHRA and CDR2 is YSYEKL. The CDR3 extends over 17 amino acids. With 3 bases clipped from V and 2 bases from J, the junction kept 11 bases outside the gene matches. CDR3 loop: CASSQGTASRDTDTQYF. DNA for the CDR3: TGCGCCAGCAGCCAGGGGACAGCGTCCAGGGACACAGATACGCAGTATTTT.

The rearrangement uses TRBV6-1 and TRBJ1-6; D not resolved. This CDR3 region has 13 residues. Looked up from germline, CDR1 is MNHNS and CDR2 is SASEGT. V lost 1 base to trimming and J lost 4 bases, with 2 bases between them. CDR3: CASSEGYNSPLHF. As DNA, the CDR3 is TGTGCCAGCAGTGAAGGGTATAATTCACCCCTCCACTTT.

This clone was recorded only once. This chain joins TRBV4-1 and TRBJ2-7; D gene ambiguous. This CDR3 is built from 14 residues. The germline V gene has CDR1 MGHRA and CDR2 YSYEKL. Between the trimmed V and J ends, which lost 4 bases and 0 bases, there was a span of 10 bases. DNA of the CDR3: TGCGCCAGCAGCCGATCGGACGGCTCCTACGAGCAGTACTTC. Amino acid sequence: CASSRSDGSYEQYF.

The count of this clone is one. This chain uses TRBV19 with TRBJ2-5; 9 nucleotides line up with TRBD1. This CDR3 has 16 residues. V was clipped by 5 bases and J by 3 bases; unmatched bases: 10. Germline CDR1 reads LNHDA; CDR2 reads SQIVND (reference sequence). The CDR3 sequence: CASSSLGRTGEETQYF. The DNA of the CDR3 is TGTGCCAGTAGTTCACTGGGCCGGACAGGGGAAGAGACCCAGTACTTC.

This clone was seen a few times. This chain uses TRBV9 with TRBJ1-1; TRBD1 aligns across 8 bases. The ends lost 0 bases at V and 0 bases at J; junction bases unmatched: 1. Germline CDR1 and CDR2: SGDLS and YYNGEE. This CDR3 has 15 residues. DNA of the CDR3: TGTGCCAGCAGCGTAGGGGACAGGATGAACACTGAAGCTTTCTTT. As protein: CASSVGDRMNTEAFF.

The chain employs TRBV5-6 and TRBJ1-2; TRBD1 aligns across 7 bases. In germline, CDR1 is SGHDT, CDR2 YYEEEE. V dropped 4 bases and J dropped 2; count of bases not matched to a gene: 5. The CDR3 covers 14 residues. The CDR3 region has the DNA TGTGCCAGCAGCCCGGGACAGCGCAACTATGGCTACACCTTC. Translating it yields CASSPGQRNYGYTF.

The chain carries TRBV5-4 and TRBJ1-1; D remains ambiguous. CDR1 is SGHNT and CDR2 is YYREEE in the germline V gene (reference sequence). Trimming stripped 7 bases from V and 3 bases from J, with 19 bases between. The CDR3 is made up of 15 amino acids. The CDR3 is CASSAQALGYTEAFF. The CDR3 DNA reads TGTGCCAGCTCTGCTCAGGCGCTGGGGTACACTGAAGCTTTCTTT.

V and J are TRBV5-1 and TRBJ2-1; 8 bases are shared with TRBD2. The V gene's germline CDR1 is SGHRS and CDR2 YFSETQ. Trimming took 4 bases from V and 4 from J; bases not matched to a gene: 13. This CDR3 region has 17 residues. The CDR3 here is CASSPRRSGDLYNEQFF. The CDR3 DNA reads as TGCGCCAGCAGCCCCCGTCGTAGCGGGGACCTTTACAATGAGCAGTTCTTC.

The chain joins TRBV11-3 to TRBJ2-7; TRBD2 aligns across 10 bases. This CDR3 comprises 15 residues. V lost 2 bases to trimming and J lost 4 bases; unmatched junction nucleotides: 5. CDR1 SGHNT and CDR2 YENEEA come from the germline V gene. The DNA of the CDR3 is TGTGCCAGCAGCTTACGGTCTAGCGGGGGATACGAGCAGTACTTC. Translated, it gives CASSLRSSGGYEQYF.